This T cell receptor beta chain originates from a study of blood T cell repertoires in COVID-19 (dated by TCRdb to 2020 to 2022). About the study as a whole: Collaborator samples came from the United States, Italy and Spain and covered acute and convalescent phases of COVID-19. The prospective study material was composed of cDNA or gDNA derived from T cells, B-cell-depleted T cells, or PBMCs. Deeply sampled blood TCRbeta repertoires from subjects exposed to, actively infected with, or recovered from COVID-19 were included in the dataset. The repertoires were released in a freely available public database meant as a resource for research on the immune response to SARS-CoV-2. The samples were drawn from the first 160 participants of the ongoing ImmuneRACE study and from 1,254 subjects provided by 6 global collaborators. A de-identified subject ID, COVID-19 status, age in years and sex were almost always included in the sample metadata. Where HLA class I and class II types were available, the types were taken from metadata supplied by the sample provider, not from assay-based typing. Results the study describes overall, beyond this receptor: The amount of clinical and demographic metadata varied by source and participant and was provided uncurated.

Collaborating institutions collected whole blood in K2EDTA tubes following their own protocols. For TCRbeta analysis, collaborators shipped samples as frozen whole blood, isolated PBMCs, or DNA extracted from either of those sample types. In its sample, this clone was seen once. Its antigen is currently not known. It has no much larger one-base neighbor in the sample; base qualities were not kept. The immunoSEQ Assay, a bias-controlled multiplex PCR, was used to amplify TCRbeta CDR3 regions from genomic DNA. The published analysis was carried out like this. The number of nucleated cells in each sample was estimated by amplification of reference gene primers within the assay. Sequence reads were collapsed and filtered to measure the absolute abundance of every unique TCRbeta CDR3 rearrangement. For each sample, productive Simpson clonality was calculated by taking the square root of Simpson's diversity index across productive rearrangements. Sourced from immuneACCESS, this table was stored by TCRdb with only in-frame sequences that have V and J called. A share of the clones is absent; for the studies checked, an unresolved V gene accounts for under half, and the remainder has no known explanation. The DNA was the basis for D and trimming; V, J and clone size are from that table. The sample contains approximately 150,000 clones, 88% of them found a single time. The top ten constitute 28% of the sample.

The source material was peripheral blood. The TCR was taken from a human donor in a cohort sampled during active COVID-19.

The nucleotide sequence is TGTGCCAGCAGCCAACAGAACGGAAACACCATATATTTT. Its protein is CASSQQNGNTIYF. This chain joins TRBV12-3 or TRBV12-4 to TRBJ1-3; the D gene lacks a confident call. The CDR3 contains 13 residues, cysteine and phenylalanine counted. Only the CDR3 part of the read is kept: 39 bases, read in frame from the first base. Trimming takes 6 bases from V and 4 bases from J, and the germline ends sit 10 bases apart.